The T cell receptor beta chain described here comes from a study of shared clonotypes between healthy human individuals. Study outcomes and limitations: Some clonotypes were shared by all four sorted-subset donors, while others were not shared. The non-shared ones had lower generation probabilities than the shared ones.

Data came from immunoSEQ multiplex PCR; TCRdb stores just in-frame clones and leaves some out. The table lists roughly 2,000,000 clones, approximately 94% of them singletons, with more than 0.95% in the top ten. Terminally differentiated effector memory CD45RA+ cells were left out of the naive CD8 fraction, which was CD45RO-negative and positively selected for CCR7. J lost 6 bases, V lost 5 bases, and 5 bases had no gene match. The CDR3 is 13 residues long. The V gene's germline CDR1 is SQVTM and CDR2 ANQGSEA. This clone was seen once. Its antigen is unidentified. The gene calls are TRBV29-1 and TRBJ2-2, with 8 bases lining up with TRBD2. The sequenced material came from naive CD8+ T cells sorted from blood. This TCR was sampled from a man younger than 35 in good health. CDR3 in amino acids: CSVTGGAAGELFF. CDR3 DNA sequence: TGCAGCGTTACCGGGGGGGCGGCCGGGGAGCTGTTTTTT.